This T cell receptor beta chain stems from a study of neoadjuvant nivolumab and ipilimumab in lung cancer. The protocol was immunoSEQ multiplex PCR, while the TCRdb copy is restricted to in-frame clones and leaves out a portion. The sample has about 26,000 clones; about 85% are singletons. Study results and caveats: Only a single major-pathologic-response sample was available for clonality analysis. Compared with tumor-adjacent uninvolved lung, resected tumors showed greater richness and clonality.

Losses at the gene ends were 1 base for V and 5 bases for J; bases not matched to a gene: 9. Germline V gene lookup returns CDR1 SQVTM and CDR2 ANQGSEA. This CDR3 has 16 residues. As to this clone: Its antigen remains unidentified.

The specimen was peripheral blood, collected before neoadjuvant nivolumab, alone or with ipilimumab. V usage is TRBV29-1 and J usage is TRBJ2-1; 9 nucleotides align to TRBD2. The receptor comes from an adult with non-small cell lung cancer. The CDR3 protein is CSVEGSGTSYDNEQFF. As DNA, the CDR3 is TGCAGCGTTGAAGGTTCCGGGACTAGCTATGACAATGAGCAGTTCTTC.